Following are 4 T cell receptor beta chains from one sample sequenced in a study of blood T cells in healthy people across ages. It was with a sample-barcoded 5' primer and a J-beta primer mix that a second PCR of roughly 7 to 12 cycles was run. TCRdb analysed the 5' RACE reads with MiXCR anew, one entry per CDR3 protein. The sample lists roughly 1.7 million distinct CDR3 sequences, around 35% occurring once. The sample comprised blood. These TCRs come from a woman under 40 in good health.

The chain carries TRBV4-2 and TRBJ2-1, with 8 bases lining up with TRBD2. From germline, CDR1 is LGHNA and CDR2 YNFKEQ. The V and J ends lost 0 bases and 0 bases, in that order; junction bases with no gene match: 4. The CDR3 totals 17 residues. The CDR3 DNA reads as TGTGCCAGCAGCCAAGATACTAGCGGTAGCTCCTACAATGAGCAGTTCTTC. This codes for CASSQDTSGSSYNEQFF.

A word on this clonotype: At one end the junction does not follow the germline gene, possibly because of a read error. The CDR3 bases are TGTGCCAGCAGGGAAGGAGGACTGTTCCAAGAGACCCAGTACTTC. Translated: CASREGGLFQETQYF. The rearrangement links TRBV2 to TRBJ2-5; D possibly corresponds to TRBD2 (5 bases). The CDR3 sequence is 15 residues long. CDR1 is SNHLY and CDR2 is FYNNEI in the germline V gene.

This clonotype was recorded many times. The rearrangement uses TRBV11-2 and TRBJ2-3, with D possibly matching TRBD1 (6 bases). The V gene's germline CDR1 is SGHAT and CDR2 FQNNGV. V was shortened by 5 bases and J by 1 base, with 10 bases between the two germline ends. CDR3 length: 14 residues. This CDR3 is CASSPRQGTDTQYF. The CDR3 DNA reads as TGTGCCAGCAGCCCCCGACAGGGCACAGATACGCAGTATTTT.

The chain carries TRBV2 and TRBJ2-1; 12 bases map to TRBD1. In germline, CDR1 is SNHLY, CDR2 FYNNEI. With 8 bases clipped from V and 8 bases from J, the junction kept 10 bases outside the gene matches. The length of the CDR3 is 15 residues. In nucleotides, the CDR3 is TGTGCCAGCCCCGAAAGGGACAGGGGGCTCGATGAGCAGTTCTTC. Translated, it gives CASPERDRGLDEQFF.